Listed here is a single T cell receptor (beta chain). Generated by immunoSEQ multiplex PCR, the TCRdb table keeps only in-frame clones and is missing some. The sample comprises about 100,000 clones, over 90% of which are singletons, and approximately 3.1% rests with the top ten. Surgery without prior neoadjuvant therapy was the treatment of the selected pancreatic ductal adenocarcinoma patients. The data originate from a study of T cells in pancreatic ductal adenocarcinoma. V lost 5 bases, J lost 5 bases, and 12 bases stayed unmatched. Germline V CDR1 and CDR2: LNHDA, SQIVND (reference sequence). The CDR3 runs to 16 residues.

The sequenced sample consisted of PBMCs. The receptor comes from a human donor with pancreatic ductal adenocarcinoma. The chain uses TRBV19 and TRBJ2-5; TRBD2 agrees at 9 bases. Here the CDR3 DNA reads TGTGCCAGTAGTCCCTTGGCGGGAGGGCCCGGGGAGACCCAGTACTTC. This sequence encodes CASSPLAGGPGETQYF.